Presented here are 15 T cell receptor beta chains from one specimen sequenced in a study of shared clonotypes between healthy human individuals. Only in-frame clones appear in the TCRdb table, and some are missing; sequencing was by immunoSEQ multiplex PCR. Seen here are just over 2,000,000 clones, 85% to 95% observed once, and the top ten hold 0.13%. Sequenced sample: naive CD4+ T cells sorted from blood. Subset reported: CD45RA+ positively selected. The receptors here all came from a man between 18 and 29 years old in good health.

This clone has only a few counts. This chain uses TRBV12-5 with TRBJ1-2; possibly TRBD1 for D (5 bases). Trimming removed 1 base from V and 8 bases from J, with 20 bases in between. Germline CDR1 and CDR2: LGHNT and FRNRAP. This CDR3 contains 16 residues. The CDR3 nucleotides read TGTGCTAGTGGTTTGGATATAGTGGCAGGGAACAGGGGCTACACCTTC. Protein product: CASGLDIVAGNRGYTF.

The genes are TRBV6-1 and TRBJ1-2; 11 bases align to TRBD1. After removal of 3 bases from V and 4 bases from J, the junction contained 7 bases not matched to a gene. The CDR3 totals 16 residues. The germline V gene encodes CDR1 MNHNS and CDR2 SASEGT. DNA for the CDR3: TGTGCCAGCAGTGAGCCCGGGACAGGGGGAGGCTATGGCTACACCTTC. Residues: CASSEPGTGGGYGYTF.

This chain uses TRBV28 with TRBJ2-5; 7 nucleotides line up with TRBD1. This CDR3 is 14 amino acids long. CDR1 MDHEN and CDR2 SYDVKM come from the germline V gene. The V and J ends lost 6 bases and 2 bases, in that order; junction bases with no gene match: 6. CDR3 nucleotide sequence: TGTGCCAGCAGCCGGGACAGCCTTCAAGAGACCCAGTACTTC. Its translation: CASSRDSLQETQYF.

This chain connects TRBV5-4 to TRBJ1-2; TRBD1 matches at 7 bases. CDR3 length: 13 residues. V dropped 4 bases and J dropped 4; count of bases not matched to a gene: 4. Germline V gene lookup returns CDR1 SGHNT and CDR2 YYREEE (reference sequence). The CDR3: CASSLQGVYGYTF. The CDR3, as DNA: TGTGCCAGCAGCCTCCAGGGGGTCTATGGCTACACCTTC.

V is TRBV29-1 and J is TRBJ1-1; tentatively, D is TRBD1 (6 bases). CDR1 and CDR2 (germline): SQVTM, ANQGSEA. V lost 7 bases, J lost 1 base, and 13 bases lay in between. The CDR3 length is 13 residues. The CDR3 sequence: CSAARTANTEAFF. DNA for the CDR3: TGCAGCGCCGCACGGACAGCGAACACTGAAGCTTTCTTT.

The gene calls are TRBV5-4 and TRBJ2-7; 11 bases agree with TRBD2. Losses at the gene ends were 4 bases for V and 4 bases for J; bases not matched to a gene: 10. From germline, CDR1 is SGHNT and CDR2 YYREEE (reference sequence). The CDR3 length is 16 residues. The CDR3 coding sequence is TGTGCCAGCAGCCGACTAGGGACTAGCGGAGATTACGAGCAGTACTTC. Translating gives CASSRLGTSGDYEQYF.

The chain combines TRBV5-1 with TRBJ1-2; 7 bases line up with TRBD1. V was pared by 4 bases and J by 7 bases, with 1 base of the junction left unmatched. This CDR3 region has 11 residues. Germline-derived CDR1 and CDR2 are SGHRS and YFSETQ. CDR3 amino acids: CASSQGVGYTF. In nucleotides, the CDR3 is TGCGCCAGCAGCCAGGGGGTTGGCTACACCTTC.

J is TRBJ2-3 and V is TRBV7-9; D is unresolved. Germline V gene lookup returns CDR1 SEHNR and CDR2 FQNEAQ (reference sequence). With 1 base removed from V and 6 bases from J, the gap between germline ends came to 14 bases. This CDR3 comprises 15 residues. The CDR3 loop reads CASSLVLLKGDTQYF. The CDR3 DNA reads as TGTGCCAGCAGCTTAGTGCTCCTCAAAGGCGATACGCAGTATTTT.

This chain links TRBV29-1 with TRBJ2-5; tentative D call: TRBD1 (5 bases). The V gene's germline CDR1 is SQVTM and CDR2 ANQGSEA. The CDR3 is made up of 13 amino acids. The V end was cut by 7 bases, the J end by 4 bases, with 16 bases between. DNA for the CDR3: TGCAGCGGAAGCCAGGGATCCCGAGAGACCCAGTACTTC. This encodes CSGSQGSRETQYF.

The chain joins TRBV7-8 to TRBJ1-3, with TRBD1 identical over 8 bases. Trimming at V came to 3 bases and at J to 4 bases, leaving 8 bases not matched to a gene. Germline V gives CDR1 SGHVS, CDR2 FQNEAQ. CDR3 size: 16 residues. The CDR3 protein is CASSFRDRGGGNTIYF. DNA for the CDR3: TGTGCCAGCAGCTTCCGAGACAGGGGAGGAGGAAACACCATATATTTT.

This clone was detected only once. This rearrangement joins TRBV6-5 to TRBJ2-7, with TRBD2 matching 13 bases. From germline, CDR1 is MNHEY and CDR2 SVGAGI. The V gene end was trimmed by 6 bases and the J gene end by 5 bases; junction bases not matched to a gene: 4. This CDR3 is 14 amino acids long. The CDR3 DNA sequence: TGTGCCAGCAGAAGACTAGCGGGGGGAAACGAGCAGTACTTC. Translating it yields CASRRLAGGNEQYF.

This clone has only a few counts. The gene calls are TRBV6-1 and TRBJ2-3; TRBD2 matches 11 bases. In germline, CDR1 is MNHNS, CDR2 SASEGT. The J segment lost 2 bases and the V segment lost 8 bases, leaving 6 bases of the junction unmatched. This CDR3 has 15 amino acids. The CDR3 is CASCTSGSLTDTQYF. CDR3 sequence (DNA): TGTGCCAGCTGCACTAGCGGGAGCCTCACAGATACGCAGTATTTT.

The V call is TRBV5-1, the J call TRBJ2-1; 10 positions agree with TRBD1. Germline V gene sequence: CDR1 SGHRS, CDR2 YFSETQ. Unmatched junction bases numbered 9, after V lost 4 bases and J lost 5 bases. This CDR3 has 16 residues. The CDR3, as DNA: TGCGCCAGCAGCGTCACGGACAGGGGGATAAACAATGAGCAGTTCTTC. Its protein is CASSVTDRGINNEQFF. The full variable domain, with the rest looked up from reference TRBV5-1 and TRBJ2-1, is KAGVTQTPRYLIKTRGQQVTLSCSPISGHRSVSWYQQTPGQGLQFLFEYFSETQRNKGNFPGRFSGRQFSNSRSEMNVSTLELGDSALYLCASSVTDRGINNEQFFGPGTRLTVL.

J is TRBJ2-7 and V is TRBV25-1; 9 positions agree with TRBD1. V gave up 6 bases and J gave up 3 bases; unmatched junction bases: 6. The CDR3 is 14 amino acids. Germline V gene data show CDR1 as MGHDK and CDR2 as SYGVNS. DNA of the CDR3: TGTGCCAGCAGGGGACAGGGTAGTCGCTACGAGCAGTACTTC. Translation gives CASRGQGSRYEQYF.

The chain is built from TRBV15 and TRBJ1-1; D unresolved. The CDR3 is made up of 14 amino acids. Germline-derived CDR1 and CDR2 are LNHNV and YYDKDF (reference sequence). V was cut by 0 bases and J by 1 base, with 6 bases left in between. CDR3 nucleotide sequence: TGTGCCACCAGCAGAGATCTTACGAACACTGAAGCTTTCTTT. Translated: CATSRDLTNTEAFF.